Below are 16 T cell receptor beta chains sequenced from a single sample in a study of spatial heterogeneity in lung cancer. MiXCR was run by TCRdb on the 5' RACE reads, yielding one entry per CDR3 protein. The table has under 25,000 distinct CDR3 sequences, 4.5% to 7% seen once; the top ten hold about 35%. Time point in this sample: sample taken at primary tumor resection. Material: PBMCs, obtained at surgery. The receptor source for this set is a male donor with early-stage non-small cell lung cancer.

Comments on this clonotype: A much larger clone lies one base from this, so it may be a read error. The chain employs TRBV24-1 and TRBJ1-2; 7 bases agree with TRBD1. The CDR3 extends over 15 amino acids. From germline, CDR1 is KGHDR and CDR2 SFDVKD. V lost 4 bases, J lost 4 bases, and 8 bases stayed unmatched. CDR3: CATSESGQPLYGYTF. In nucleotides, the CDR3 is TGTGCCACCAGTGAGTCGGGACAGCCTCTCTATGGCTACACCTTC.

This clonotype was seen many times. V usage is TRBV14 and J usage is TRBJ2-7; the D is unclear. Trimming removed 2 bases at V and 4 bases at J, with 3 bases between. The CDR3 extends over 11 amino acids. Germline V gives CDR1 SGHDN, CDR2 FVKESK. CDR3 DNA: TGTGCCAGCAGCCAACAGTACGAGCAGTACTTC. Its translation is CASSQQYEQYF.

This clonotype was seen ten or more times. CDR3 in DNA: TGTGCCAGCAGCGCCCAGGGTAGATGGGCCAACGTCCTGACTTTC. This encodes CASSAQGRWANVLTF. The chain recombines TRBV7-3 with TRBJ2-6, with a weak D call TRBD1 (5 bases). Germline V lookup: CDR1 SGHTA, CDR2 FQGTGA. The CDR3 has 15 amino acids. The V end lost 5 bases, the J end lost 5 bases, and 13 bases lay between the germline ends.

At least ten counts were recorded for this clonotype. One junction end disagrees with the germline gene, perhaps due to a read error. The chain joins TRBV7-2 to TRBJ2-6; 8 bases align to TRBD1. This CDR3 comprises 18 residues. Germline V gene lookup returns CDR1 SGHTA and CDR2 FQGNSA. The CDR3 spells CASSFGDRWGSAANVLTF. The DNA of the CDR3 is TGTGCCAGCAGCTTCGGGGACAGGTGGGGCTCTGCGGCCAACGTCCTGACTTTC.

This clonotype occurred many times. This rearrangement joins TRBV12-5 to TRBJ1-1, with a tentative D call TRBD1 (5 bases). V was pared by 7 bases and J by 9 bases, with 15 bases between. The CDR3 has 12 residues. Germline V gene data show CDR1 as LGHNT and CDR2 as FRNRAP. CDR3 in amino acids: CASAPMGTQAFF. CDR3 nucleotide sequence: TGTGCTAGTGCCCCGATGGGGACCCAAGCTTTCTTT.

The gene calls are TRBV12-3 or TRBV12-4 and TRBJ1-4; the D is unclear. CDR3 length equals 14 residues. The V and J ends lost 6 bases and 3 bases respectively, with 11 bases between them. The CDR3 loop is CASSPSRPNEKLFF. In DNA form, the CDR3 reads TGTGCCAGCAGCCCTAGCCGGCCTAATGAAAAACTGTTTTTT.

At least ten counts were recorded for this clonotype. The chain is built from TRBV7-9 and TRBJ1-1, with TRBD1 matching over 7 bases. The trim removed 5 bases at V and 10 bases at J, leaving 7 bases unmatched. This CDR3 region has 12 residues. From germline, CDR1 is SEHNR and CDR2 FQNEAQ (reference sequence). CDR3 residues: CASSPDRVRAFF. The CDR3, as DNA: TGTGCCAGCAGCCCCGACAGGGTAAGAGCTTTCTTT.

This clonotype came up many times. This sequence joins TRBV5-4 and TRBJ2-5; perhaps TRBD1 as D (6 bases). This CDR3 has 14 residues. Germline CDR1 reads SGHNT; CDR2 reads YYREEE (reference sequence). Deletions cut 1 base from V and 5 bases from J, with 12 bases between. CDR3 protein: CASSLQGFTETQYF. The CDR3 DNA follows: TGTGCCAGCAGCTTGCAGGGGTTTACGGAGACCCAGTACTTC.

There are many counts of this clonotype. The gene calls are TRBV29-1 and TRBJ2-3; 13 bases line up with TRBD2. V shed 6 bases, J shed 4 bases, and the junction held 7 bases outside the gene matches. The CDR3 loop spans 15 amino acids. CDR1 is SQVTM, CDR2 ANQGSEA, per germline. DNA of the CDR3: TGCAGCGTCGACGGACTAGCGGGAGTCTCAGATACGCAGTATTTT. Protein: CSVDGLAGVSDTQYF.

Ten or more counts support this clonotype. This chain joins TRBV28 and TRBJ1-5; D not certain. Germline V gene lookup returns CDR1 MDHEN and CDR2 SYDVKM. Trimming removed 5 bases from V and 7 bases from J, with 12 bases in between. CDR3 length: 13 residues. Written as DNA, the CDR3 is TGTGCCAGCAGTCGCCCTCCAGAACAGCCCCAGCATTTT. This translates into CASSRPPEQPQHF.

This clonotype was counted ten times or more. J is TRBJ2-7 and V is TRBV6-6; 8 nucleotides match TRBD1. The CDR3 length is 13 residues. Germline CDR1 is MNHNY and CDR2 is SVGAGI (reference sequence). The V segment lost 4 bases and the J segment 6 bases; nucleotides outside the gene matches: 5. Here the CDR3 reads CASSLGQDSEQYF. The CDR3 region has the DNA TGTGCCAGCAGTTTGGGACAGGATTCCGAGCAGTACTTC.

Ten or more counts support this clonotype. This chain links TRBV27 with TRBJ1-2, with 7 bases that match TRBD1. Per germline, CDR1 MNHEY and CDR2 SMNVEV (reference sequence). The CDR3 loop spans 12 amino acids. With 8 bases clipped from V and 5 bases from J, the junction kept 5 bases outside the gene matches. CDR3 coding DNA: TGTGCCAGCTGGGACAGCCCATATGGCTACACCTTC. Amino acids: CASWDSPYGYTF.

Ten or more counts support this clonotype. Here the CDR3 reads CASSQRSGGRFFTDTQYF. The CDR3 DNA sequence: TGTGCCAGCAGCCAACGAAGCGGGGGGAGGTTTTTCACAGATACGCAGTATTTT. The chain uses TRBV3-1 and TRBJ2-3; 9 bases agree with TRBD2. The V gene end was trimmed by 2 bases and the J gene end by 2 bases; junction bases not matched to a gene: 11. In germline, CDR1 is LGHDT, CDR2 YNNKEL (reference sequence). CDR3 length: 18 amino acids.

This clonotype showed up many times. The chain joins TRBV11-2 to TRBJ2-2; 8 nucleotides line up with TRBD1. The CDR3 is 16 residues long. The ends lost 4 bases at V and 4 bases at J; junction bases unmatched: 8. Germline CDR1 SGHAT, CDR2 FQNNGV. DNA for the CDR3: TGTGCCAGCAGCTCGACAGGGGTGTGGGGCACCGGGGAGCTGTTTTTT. Translated, it gives CASSSTGVWGTGELFF. The full variable domain, in which reference TRBV11-2 and TRBJ2-2 provide the parts outside the CDR3, is EAGVAQSPRYKIIEKRQSVAFWCNPISGHATLYWYQQILGQGPKLLIQFQNNGVVDDSQLPKDRFSAERLKGVDSTLKIQPAKLEDSAVYLCASSSTGVWGTGELFFGEGSRLTVL.

By proportion, this clonotype is medium-sized. The gene calls are TRBV7-2 and TRBJ2-2; unclear D gene. Trimming removed 7 bases from V and 2 bases from J, with 2 bases in between. The germline CDR1 and CDR2 sequences are SGHTA and FQGNSA. The CDR3 runs to 11 residues. The CDR3 DNA reads TGTGCCAGCACCAACACCGGGGAGCTGTTTTTT. Amino acids: CASTNTGELFF.

This rearrangement joins TRBV2 to TRBJ1-5; D is uncertain. With 7 bases removed from V and 4 bases from J, the gap between germline ends came to 11 bases. Germline V gene lookup returns CDR1 SNHLY and CDR2 FYNNEI. This CDR3 comprises 13 residues. The chain's CDR3 is CASNTKWNQPQHF. DNA for the CDR3: TGTGCCAGCAACACAAAGTGGAATCAGCCCCAGCATTTT.